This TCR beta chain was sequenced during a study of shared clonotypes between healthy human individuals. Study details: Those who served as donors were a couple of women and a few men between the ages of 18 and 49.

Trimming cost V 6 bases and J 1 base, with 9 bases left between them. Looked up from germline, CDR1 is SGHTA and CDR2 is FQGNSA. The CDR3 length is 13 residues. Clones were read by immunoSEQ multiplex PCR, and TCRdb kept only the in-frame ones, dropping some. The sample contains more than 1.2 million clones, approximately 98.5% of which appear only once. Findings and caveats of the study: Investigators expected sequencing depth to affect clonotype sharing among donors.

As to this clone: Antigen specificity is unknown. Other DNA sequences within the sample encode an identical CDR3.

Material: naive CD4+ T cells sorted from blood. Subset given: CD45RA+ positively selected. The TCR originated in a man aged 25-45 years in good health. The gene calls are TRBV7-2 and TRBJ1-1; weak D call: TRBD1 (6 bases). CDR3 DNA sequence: TGTGCCAGCAGTTCCAGGGGGAACACTGAAGCTTTCTTT. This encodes CASSSRGNTEAFF.